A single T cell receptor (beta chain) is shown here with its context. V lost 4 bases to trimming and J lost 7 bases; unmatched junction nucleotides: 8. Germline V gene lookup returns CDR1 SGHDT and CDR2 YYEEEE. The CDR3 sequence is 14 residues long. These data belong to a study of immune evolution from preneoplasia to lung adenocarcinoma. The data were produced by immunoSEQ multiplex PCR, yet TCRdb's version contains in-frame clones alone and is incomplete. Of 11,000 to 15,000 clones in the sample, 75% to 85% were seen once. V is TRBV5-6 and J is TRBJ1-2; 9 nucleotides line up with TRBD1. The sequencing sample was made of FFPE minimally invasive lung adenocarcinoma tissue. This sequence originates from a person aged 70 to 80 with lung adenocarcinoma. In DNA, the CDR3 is TGTGCCAGCAGCCAACAGGGGGCGCGTCGTGGCTACACCTTC. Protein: CASSQQGARRGYTF.